These 17 T cell receptor beta chains share one sample of origin, sequenced in a study of vaccination and CD4 T cells after COVID-19. Antigen specificity for these receptors is unknown. Time point here: late sampling 161 to 241 days after vaccination in three convalescent patients. The treatment: 10-day PBMC culture with coronavirus spike peptide pools or control peptides (ViraFEST assay). Sequenced with the Oncomine TCR Beta short-read assay was DNA taken from cultured CD4+ T cells. MiXCR was run by TCRdb on the PCR reads, yielding one entry per CDR3 protein. The sample contains some 25,000 distinct CDR3 sequences, more than 30% of which appear only once. The material was CD4+ T cells from blood, cultured in vitro, obtained about 7 months after SARS-CoV-2 vaccination. The receptors originated from a human donor who had recovered from COVID-19.

There are a few counts of this clonotype. V gene TRBV6-5 combines with J gene TRBJ2-7, with D perhaps TRBD2 (6 bases). The CDR3 loop spans 15 amino acids. V lost 2 bases to trimming and J lost 3 bases, with 14 bases between them. Germline values: CDR1 MNHEY, CDR2 SVGAGI. This CDR3 reads CASSYTREAGYEQYF. DNA for the CDR3: TGTGCCAGCAGTTACACCAGGGAGGCGGGCTACGAGCAGTACTTC.

This clonotype was seen a handful of times. The chain carries TRBV20-1 and TRBJ2-7, with 9 positions matching TRBD1. In germline, CDR1 is DFQATT, CDR2 SNEGSKA (reference sequence). With V trimmed by 7 bases and J by 3 bases, 4 bases remained unmatched. There are 12 residues in the CDR3. DNA of the CDR3: TGCAGTGGGGGACAGGGCCTCTACGAGCAGTACTTC. Its translation: CSGGQGLYEQYF.

The chain has TRBV7-2 and TRBJ2-1, with 13 bases that match TRBD2. Germline values: CDR1 SGHTA, CDR2 FQGNSA. This CDR3 region has 17 residues. The V segment lost 5 bases and the J segment 0 bases; nucleotides outside the gene matches: 4. CDR3 in DNA: TGTGCCAGCAGCCCGTGGACTAGCGGGAGCTCCTACAATGAGCAGTTCTTC. Protein sequence: CASSPWTSGSSYNEQFF.

In its sample, this clonotype was seen once. The rearrangement joins TRBV6-1 to TRBJ1-6, with a tentative D call TRBD1 (6 bases). Germline assignment: CDR1 MNHNS and CDR2 SASEGT. The CDR3 spans 12 residues. V was pared by 8 bases and J by 7 bases, with 9 bases between. CDR3 residues: CASFTGNSPLHF. CDR3 bases: TGTGCCAGCTTTACAGGGAATTCACCCCTCCACTTT.

This chain joins TRBV6-1 and TRBJ2-3; maybe TRBD2 (5 bases). Germline V gives CDR1 MNHNS, CDR2 SASEGT. The CDR3 loop spans 15 amino acids. Trimming left V 6 bases short and J 0 bases short, with 13 bases between. The CDR3 nucleotides are TGTGCCAGCAGCCAACGGGGTAGGAGCACAGATACGCAGTATTTT. Translating it yields CASSQRGRSTDTQYF.

This chain joins TRBV7-9 and TRBJ1-2; possibly TRBD1 for D (6 bases). CDR1 is SEHNR and CDR2 is FQNEAQ in the germline V gene (reference sequence). CDR3 length: 14 residues. Deletions cut 3 bases from V and 6 bases from J, with 14 bases between. In DNA form, the CDR3 reads TGTGCCAGCAGCTTTTCCGCAGGGGCTCATGGCTACACCTTC. It is translated as CASSFSAGAHGYTF.

The CDR3 region has the DNA TGTGCCAGCAGTGAGGGTTTTTACGAGCAGTACTTC. This translates into CASSEGFYEQYF. This chain links TRBV6-1 with TRBJ2-7; D is undetermined. Looked up from germline, CDR1 is MNHNS and CDR2 is SASEGT. The CDR3 has 12 amino acids. V lost 3 bases and J 4 bases, leaving 7 bases between the germline ends.

In regard to this clonotype: Because the CDR3's place on the DNA is in doubt, the DNA is left out and the CDR3 is given as listed by TCRdb. The rearrangement links TRBV7-2 to TRBJ2-5; whether TRBD2, the table's D call, matches the DNA was not checked. Counting both end residues, the CDR3 totals 20 amino acids. Germline CDR1 reads SGHTA; CDR2 reads FQGNSA. CDR3: CASSFYICSAPWTSGETQYF.

This clonotype was detected only once. The chain joins TRBV28 to TRBJ2-2; no definite D call. CDR1 is MDHEN, CDR2 SYDVKM, per germline. The CDR3 runs 14 residues. The V gene lost 2 bases and the J gene lost 8 bases, with 12 bases spanning the gap. The CDR3 loop is CASSLPRIGGELFF. The DNA of the CDR3 is TGTGCCAGCAGTTTACCCAGGATCGGGGGGGAGCTGTTTTTT.

V and J are TRBV5-4 and TRBJ1-5; 11 bases are a match to TRBD1. CDR3 size: 16 residues. The J segment lost 1 base and the V segment lost 4 bases, leaving 4 bases of the junction unmatched. From germline, CDR1 is SGHNT and CDR2 YYREEE (reference sequence). Here the CDR3 reads CASSHGTGGSNQPQHF. CDR3 bases: TGTGCCAGCAGCCACGGGACAGGGGGGAGCAATCAGCCCCAGCATTTT.

V and J are TRBV28 and TRBJ1-6; TRBD1 matches at 8 bases. Germline V gene lookup returns CDR1 MDHEN and CDR2 SYDVKM. V lost 3 bases, J lost 11 bases, and 6 bases stayed unmatched. The CDR3 is made up of 14 amino acids. This chain's CDR3 is CASSLVDREAPLHF. DNA for the CDR3: TGTGCCAGCAGTTTGGTGGACAGGGAGGCACCCCTCCACTTT.

The CDR3: CSAAEVQGGNYGYTF. In DNA form, the CDR3 reads TGCAGTGCCGCCGAGGTACAGGGAGGCAACTATGGCTACACCTTC. The chain couples TRBV20-1 to TRBJ1-2; D possibly corresponds to TRBD1 (6 bases). The ends were cut back, 6 bases at V and 2 bases at J, with 19 bases in the middle. The germline V gene has CDR1 DFQATT and CDR2 SNEGSKA (reference sequence). There are 15 residues in the CDR3.

V and J are TRBV20-1 and TRBJ1-1, with D possibly matching TRBD1 (5 bases). This CDR3 is 17 amino acids long. Trimming left V 4 bases short and J 0 bases short, with 21 bases between. Germline values: CDR1 DFQATT, CDR2 SNEGSKA (reference sequence). The CDR3 loop reads CSATGDTPRQLNTEAFF. DNA for the CDR3: TGCAGTGCTACGGGGGATACCCCACGACAGCTGAACACTGAAGCTTTCTTT.

This chain connects TRBV5-4 to TRBJ2-6, with D unclear. The germline V gene has CDR1 SGHNT and CDR2 YYREEE (reference sequence). The germline V and J ends were trimmed by 3 bases and 2 bases, with 9 bases remaining between them. The CDR3 totals 15 residues. The CDR3 bases are TGTGCCAGCAGCTCCGTCGGACCTGGGGCCAACGTCCTGACTTTC. It specifies CASSSVGPGANVLTF.

DNA of the CDR3: TGCAGTGCCCTCCCCAGGGAAGGAGGCTACGAGCAGTACTTC. Its protein is CSALPREGGYEQYF. V gene TRBV20-1 combines with J gene TRBJ2-7; either TRBD1 or TRBD2 may fit D (5 bases each). This CDR3 spans 14 amino acids. Germline V gene sequence: CDR1 DFQATT, CDR2 SNEGSKA (reference sequence). The V end was cut by 6 bases, the J end by 3 bases, with 18 bases between.

This clonotype has more than one count but fewer than ten. The chain couples TRBV5-4 to TRBJ2-3, with no clear D. Germline lookup yields CDR1 SGHNT and CDR2 YYREEE (reference sequence). V dropped 3 bases and J dropped 6 bases, with 11 bases sitting between them. The CDR3 sequence is 13 residues long. The CDR3 region is CASSSKAGDTQYF. CDR3 nucleotide sequence: TGTGCCAGCAGCTCAAAGGCCGGGGATACGCAGTATTTT.

A word on this clonotype: An end of the junction does not agree with germline; a read error may underlie this. The DNA for the CDR3 is TGTGCCAGCAGGGGGACAGGGATCTACAAGCAGTACTTC. Translation: CASRGTGIYKQYF. The J gene is TRBJ2-7, the V gene TRBV28; 9 bases fit TRBD1. CDR3 size: 13 residues. CDR1 is MDHEN and CDR2 is SYDVKM in the germline V gene. Drawing the rest from reference TRBV28 and TRBJ2-7, the complete variable domain is DVKVTQSSRYLVKRTGEKVFLECVQDMDHENMFWYRQDPGLGLRLIYFSYDVKMKEKGDIPEGYSVSREKKERFSLILESASTNQTSMYLCASRGTGIYKQYFGPGTRLTVT.